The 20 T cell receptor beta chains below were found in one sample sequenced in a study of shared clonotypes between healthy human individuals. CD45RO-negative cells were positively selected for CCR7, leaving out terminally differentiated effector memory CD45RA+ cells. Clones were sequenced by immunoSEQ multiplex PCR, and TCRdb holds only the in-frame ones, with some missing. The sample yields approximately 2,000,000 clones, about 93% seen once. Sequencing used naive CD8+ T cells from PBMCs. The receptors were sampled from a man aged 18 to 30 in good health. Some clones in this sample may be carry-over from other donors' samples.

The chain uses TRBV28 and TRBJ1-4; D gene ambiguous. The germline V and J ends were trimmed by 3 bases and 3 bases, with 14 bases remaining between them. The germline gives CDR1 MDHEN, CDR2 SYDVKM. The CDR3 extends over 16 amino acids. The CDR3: CASSLLQETANEKLFF. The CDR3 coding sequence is TGTGCCAGCAGTTTGCTCCAGGAAACCGCTAATGAAAAACTGTTTTTT.

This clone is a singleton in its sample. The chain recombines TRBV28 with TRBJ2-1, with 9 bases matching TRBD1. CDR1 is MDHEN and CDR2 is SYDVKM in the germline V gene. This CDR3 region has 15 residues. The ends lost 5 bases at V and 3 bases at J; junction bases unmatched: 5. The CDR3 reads CASSLGDRVYNEQFF. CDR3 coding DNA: TGTGCCAGCAGTCTAGGGGACAGGGTCTACAATGAGCAGTTCTTC.

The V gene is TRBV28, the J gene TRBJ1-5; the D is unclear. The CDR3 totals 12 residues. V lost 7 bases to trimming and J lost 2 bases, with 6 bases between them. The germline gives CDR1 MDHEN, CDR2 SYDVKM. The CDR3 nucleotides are TGTGCCAGCACAGATGGCAATCAGCCCCAGCATTTT. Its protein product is CASTDGNQPQHF.

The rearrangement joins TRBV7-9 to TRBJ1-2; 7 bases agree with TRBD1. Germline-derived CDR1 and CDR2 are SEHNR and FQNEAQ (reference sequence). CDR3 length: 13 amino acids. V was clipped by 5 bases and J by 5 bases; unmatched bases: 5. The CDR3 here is CASSAGTVYGYTF. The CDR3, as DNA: TGTGCCAGCAGCGCCGGGACAGTTTATGGCTACACCTTC. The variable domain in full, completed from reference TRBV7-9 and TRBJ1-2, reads DTGVSQNPRHKITKRGQNVTFRCDPISEHNRLYWYRQTLGQGPEFLTYFQNEAQLEKSRLLSDRFSAERPKGSFSTLEIQRTEQGDSAMYLCASSAGTVYGYTFGSGTRLTVV.

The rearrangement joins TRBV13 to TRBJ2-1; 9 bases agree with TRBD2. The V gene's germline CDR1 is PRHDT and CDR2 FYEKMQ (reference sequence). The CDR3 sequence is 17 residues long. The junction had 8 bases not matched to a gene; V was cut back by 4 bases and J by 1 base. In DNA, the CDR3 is TGTGCCAGCAGCTCATTGCGGGAGGGATCATCCTACAATGAGCAGTTCTTC. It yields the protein CASSSLREGSSYNEQFF.

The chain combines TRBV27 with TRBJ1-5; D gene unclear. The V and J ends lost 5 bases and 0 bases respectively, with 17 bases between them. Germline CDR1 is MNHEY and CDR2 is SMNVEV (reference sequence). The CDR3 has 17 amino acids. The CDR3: CASSPLDGKYSNQPQHF. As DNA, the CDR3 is TGTGCCAGCAGTCCCTTGGACGGAAAATATAGCAATCAGCCCCAGCATTTT.

This CDR3 reads CASSLRAPGAGGQDTQYF. CDR3 in DNA: TGTGCCAGCAGCCTCAGGGCGCCCGGGGCGGGAGGTCAAGATACGCAGTATTTT. V and J are TRBV9 and TRBJ2-3; 8 bases map to TRBD2. The CDR3 has 18 amino acids. CDR1 and CDR2 from the germline V gene are SGDLS and YYNGEE. The J segment lost 5 bases and the V segment lost 4 bases, leaving 18 bases of the junction unmatched.

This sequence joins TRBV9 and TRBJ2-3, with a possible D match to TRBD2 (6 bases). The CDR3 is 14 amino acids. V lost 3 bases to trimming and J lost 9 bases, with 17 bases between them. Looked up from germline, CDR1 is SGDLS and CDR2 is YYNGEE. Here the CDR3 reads CASSAPRLRGTQYF. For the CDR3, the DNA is TGTGCCAGCAGCGCCCCAAGGTTGCGGGGAACGCAGTATTTT.

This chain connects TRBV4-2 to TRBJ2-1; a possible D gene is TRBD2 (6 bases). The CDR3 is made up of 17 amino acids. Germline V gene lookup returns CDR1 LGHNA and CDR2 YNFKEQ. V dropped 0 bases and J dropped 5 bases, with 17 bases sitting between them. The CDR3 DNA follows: TGTGCCAGCAGCCAAGAACCTCCCGGCAGGGAGGACAATGAGCAGTTCTTC. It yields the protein CASSQEPPGREDNEQFF.

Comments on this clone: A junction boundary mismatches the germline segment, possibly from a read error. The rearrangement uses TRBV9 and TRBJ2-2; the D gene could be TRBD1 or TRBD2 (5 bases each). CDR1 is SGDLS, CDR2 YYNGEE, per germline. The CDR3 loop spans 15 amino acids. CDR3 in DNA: TGTGCCAGCAGCCTAGGGACGGCGAACATCGGGGAGCTGTTTTTT. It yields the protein CASSLGTANIGELFF.

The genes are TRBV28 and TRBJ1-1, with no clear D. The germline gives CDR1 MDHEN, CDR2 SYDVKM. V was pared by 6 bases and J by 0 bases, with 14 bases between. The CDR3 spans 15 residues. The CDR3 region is CASSSVAGLNTEAFF. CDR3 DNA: TGTGCCAGCAGCTCGGTCGCGGGGTTGAACACTGAAGCTTTCTTT.

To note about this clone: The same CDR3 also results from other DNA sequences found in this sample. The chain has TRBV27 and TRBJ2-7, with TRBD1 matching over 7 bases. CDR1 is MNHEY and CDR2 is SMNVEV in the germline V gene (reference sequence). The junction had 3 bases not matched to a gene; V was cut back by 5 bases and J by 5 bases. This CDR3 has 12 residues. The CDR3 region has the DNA TGTGCCAGCAGTCCGACAGGGCACGAGCAGTACTTC. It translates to CASSPTGHEQYF.

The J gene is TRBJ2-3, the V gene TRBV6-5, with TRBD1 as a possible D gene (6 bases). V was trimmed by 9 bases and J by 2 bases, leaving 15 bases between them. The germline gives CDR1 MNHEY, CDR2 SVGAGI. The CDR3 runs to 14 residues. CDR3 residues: CASALDRNTDTQYF. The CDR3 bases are TGTGCCAGTGCCCTGGACAGAAACACAGATACGCAGTATTTT.

The CDR3 sequence: CASSRDSNQPQHF. CDR3 DNA: TGTGCCAGCTCCCGGGACAGTAATCAGCCCCAGCATTTT. The V call is TRBV27, the J call TRBJ1-5; 7 nucleotides line up with TRBD1. Germline assignment: CDR1 MNHEY and CDR2 SMNVEV (reference sequence). The CDR3 is 13 residues long. The trim removed 8 bases at V and 4 bases at J, leaving 5 bases unmatched.

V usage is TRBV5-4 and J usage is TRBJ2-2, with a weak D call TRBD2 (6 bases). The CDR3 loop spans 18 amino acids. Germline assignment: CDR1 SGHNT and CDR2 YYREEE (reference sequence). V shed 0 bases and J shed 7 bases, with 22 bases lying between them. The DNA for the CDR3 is TGTGCCAGCAGCTTGGGCAATAGCGCCCCCCCCGGGGGCGGGGAGCTGTTTTTT. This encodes CASSLGNSAPPGGGELFF.

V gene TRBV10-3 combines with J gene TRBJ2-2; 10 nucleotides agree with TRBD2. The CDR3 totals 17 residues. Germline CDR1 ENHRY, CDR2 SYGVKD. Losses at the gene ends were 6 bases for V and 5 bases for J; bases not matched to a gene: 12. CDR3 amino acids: CAISVIAGGPRTGELFF. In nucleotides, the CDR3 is TGTGCCATCAGCGTTATAGCGGGAGGCCCGAGGACCGGGGAGCTGTTTTTT.

CDR3 bases: TGTGCCAGCAGTCCCCGGCCTGGGGGTGAAAAACTGTTTTTT. Translated, it gives CASSPRPGGEKLFF. The gene calls are TRBV28 and TRBJ1-4, with D possibly TRBD1 on 5 matching bases. The CDR3 spans 14 residues. V was shortened by 5 bases and J by 7 bases, with 14 bases between the two germline ends. Germline CDR1 and CDR2: MDHEN and SYDVKM.

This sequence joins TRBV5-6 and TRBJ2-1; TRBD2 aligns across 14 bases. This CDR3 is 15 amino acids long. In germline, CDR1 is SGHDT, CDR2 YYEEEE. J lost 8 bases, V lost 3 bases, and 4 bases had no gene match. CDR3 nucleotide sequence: TGTGCCAGCAGCTGGGGGACTAGCGGGAGATATGAGCAGTTCTTC. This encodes CASSWGTSGRYEQFF.

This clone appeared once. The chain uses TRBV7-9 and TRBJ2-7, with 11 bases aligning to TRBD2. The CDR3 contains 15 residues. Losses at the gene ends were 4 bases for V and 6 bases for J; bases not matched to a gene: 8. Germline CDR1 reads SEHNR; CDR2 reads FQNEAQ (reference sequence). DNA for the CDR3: TGTGCCAGCAGCTCCGTGACTAGCGGGAAAATCGAGCAGTACTTC. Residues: CASSSVTSGKIEQYF.

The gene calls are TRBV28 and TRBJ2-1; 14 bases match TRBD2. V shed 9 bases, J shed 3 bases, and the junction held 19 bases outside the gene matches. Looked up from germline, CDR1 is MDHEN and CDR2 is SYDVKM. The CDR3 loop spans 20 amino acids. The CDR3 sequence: CASCIYAGTSGRSIYNEQFF. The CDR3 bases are TGTGCCAGTTGTATATATGCCGGGACTAGCGGGAGAAGTATCTACAATGAGCAGTTCTTC. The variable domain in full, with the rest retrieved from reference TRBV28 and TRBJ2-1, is DVKVTQSSRYLVKRTGEKVFLECVQDMDHENMFWYRQDPGLGLRLIYFSYDVKMKEKGDIPEGYSVSREKKERFSLILESASTNQTSMYLCASCIYAGTSGRSIYNEQFFGPGTRLTVL.